A single T cell receptor beta chain is shown here with its context. Its antigen is still unknown. One end of the junction fails to match germline, which may point to a read error. These data come from a study of beta chain features in type 1 diabetes. Study conclusions and caveats: TCRB CDR3s were moderately but significantly shorter in Type 1 diabetes patients in all four CD4+ subsets.

The whole isolated RNA underwent reverse transcription, so sequencing captured expressed TCRB transcripts. The data were produced by immunoSEQ multiplex PCR, yet TCRdb's version contains in-frame clones alone and is incomplete. The sample lists about 48,000 clones; around 40% were seen once. From germline, CDR1 is SGHKS and CDR2 YYEKEE (reference sequence). The CDR3 has 12 residues. Sequenced sample: Tregs from blood. The chain employs TRBV5-5 and TRBJ2-4, with a weak D call TRBD2 (5 bases). The sequence came from a man aged 30-40 years with type 1 diabetes. The CDR3 DNA follows: TGTGCCAGCAGCCCGGGAAGAGGGCAGGAAGTCTTC. Translating it yields CASSPGRGQEVF. The full variable domain, completed using reference TRBV5-5 and TRBJ2-4, is DAGVTQSPTHLIKTRGQQVTLRCSPISGHKSVSWYQQVLGQGPQFIFQYYEKEERGRGNFPDRFSARQFPNYSSELNVNALLLGDSALYLCASSPGRGQEVFGAGTRLSVL.